The present T cell receptor beta chain was sequenced within a study of blood T cell repertoires in COVID-19. Study as a whole: The samples span acute and convalescent COVID-19 from the United States, Italy and Spain.

Clones were sequenced by immunoSEQ multiplex PCR, and TCRdb holds only the in-frame ones, with some missing. The repertoire holds 250,000 to 350,000 clones, with approximately 83% as singletons. Germline-derived CDR1 and CDR2 are LNHDA and SQIVND (reference sequence). V lost 4 bases and J lost 3, with 18 bases in between. The CDR3 totals 17 residues. This sequence originates from a person aged 70 to 85 with COVID-19, enrolled during active disease. The sequencing sample was made of peripheral blood. The chain employs TRBV19 and TRBJ2-2, with D perhaps matching TRBD2 (6 bases). CDR3 DNA sequence: TGTGCCAGTAGTACAAATATCCTTAGGAGGGACACCGGGGAGCTGTTTTTT. It yields the protein CASSTNILRRDTGELFF.